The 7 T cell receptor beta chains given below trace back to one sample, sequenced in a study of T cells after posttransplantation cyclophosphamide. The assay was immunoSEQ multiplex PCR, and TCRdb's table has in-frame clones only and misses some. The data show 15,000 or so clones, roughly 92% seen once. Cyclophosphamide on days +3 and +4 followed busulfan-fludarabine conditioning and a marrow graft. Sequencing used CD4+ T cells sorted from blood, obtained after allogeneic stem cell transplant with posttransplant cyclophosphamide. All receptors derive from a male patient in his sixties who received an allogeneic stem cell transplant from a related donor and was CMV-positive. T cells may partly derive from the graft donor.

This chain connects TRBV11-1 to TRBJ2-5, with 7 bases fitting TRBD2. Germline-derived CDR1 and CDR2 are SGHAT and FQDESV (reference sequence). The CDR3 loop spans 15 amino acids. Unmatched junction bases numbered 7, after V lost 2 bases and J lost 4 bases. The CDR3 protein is CASSLNGLVPETQYF. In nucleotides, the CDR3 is TGTGCCAGCAGCTTAAATGGACTAGTCCCAGAGACCCAGTACTTC.

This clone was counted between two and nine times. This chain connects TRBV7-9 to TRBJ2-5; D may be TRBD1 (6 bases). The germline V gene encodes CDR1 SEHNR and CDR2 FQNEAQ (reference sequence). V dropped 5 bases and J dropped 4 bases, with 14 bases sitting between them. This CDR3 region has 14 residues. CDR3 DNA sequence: TGTGCCAGCAGCCTAACCCGGGACACAGAGACCCAGTACTTC. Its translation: CASSLTRDTETQYF.

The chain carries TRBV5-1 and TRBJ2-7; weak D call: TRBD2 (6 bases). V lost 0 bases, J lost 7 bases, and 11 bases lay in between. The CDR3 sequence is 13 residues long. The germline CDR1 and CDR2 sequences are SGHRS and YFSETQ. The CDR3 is CASSLAGTQEQYF. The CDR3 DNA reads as TGCGCCAGCAGCTTGGCCGGGACTCAAGAGCAGTACTTC.

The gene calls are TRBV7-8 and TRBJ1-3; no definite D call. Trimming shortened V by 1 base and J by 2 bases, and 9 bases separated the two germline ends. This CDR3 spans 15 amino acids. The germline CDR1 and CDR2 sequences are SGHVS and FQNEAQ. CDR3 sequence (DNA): TGTGCCAGCAGCTTAGATGCGGCACCTGGAAACACCATATATTTT. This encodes CASSLDAAPGNTIYF. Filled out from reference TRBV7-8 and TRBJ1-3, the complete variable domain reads GAGVSQSPRYKVAKRGQDVALRCDPISGHVSLFWYQQALGQGPEFLTYFQNEAQLDKSGLPSDRFFAERPEGSVSTLKIQRTQQEDSAVYLCASSLDAAPGNTIYFGEGSWLTVV.

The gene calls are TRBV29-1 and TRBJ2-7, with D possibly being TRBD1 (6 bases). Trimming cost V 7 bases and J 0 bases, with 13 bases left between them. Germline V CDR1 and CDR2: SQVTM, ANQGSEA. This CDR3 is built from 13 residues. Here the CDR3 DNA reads TGCAGCGCCAGCACAGGGACCTCCTACGAGCAGTACTTC. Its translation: CSASTGTSYEQYF.

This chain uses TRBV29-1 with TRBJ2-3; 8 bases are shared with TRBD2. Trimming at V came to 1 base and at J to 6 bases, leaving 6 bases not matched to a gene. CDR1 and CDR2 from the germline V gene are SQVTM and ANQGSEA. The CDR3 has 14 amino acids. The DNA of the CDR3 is TGCAGCGTTGAAGGGGAGCGGGGGTTCGATACGCAGTATTTT. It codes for CSVEGERGFDTQYF.

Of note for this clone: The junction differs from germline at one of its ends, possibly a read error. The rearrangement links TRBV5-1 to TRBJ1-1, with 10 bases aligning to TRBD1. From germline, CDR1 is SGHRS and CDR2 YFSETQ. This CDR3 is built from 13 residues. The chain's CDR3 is CASSPGQGVWPLF. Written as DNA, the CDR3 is TGCGCCAGCAGCCCCGGACAGGGGGTTTGGCCACTCTTT.